This TCR beta chain emerged from a study of blood T cells in healthy people across ages. This clonotype appeared a few times. Peripheral blood samples of 9 to 10 milliliters were drawn from each donor. Using a J-beta primer mix together with a sample-barcoded 5' primer, a second PCR was run for roughly 7 to 12 cycles. Each TCR beta cDNA got a 12-nucleotide random molecular identifier. TCRdb reprocessed the 5' RACE reads with MiXCR, giving one entry per CDR3 protein. The sample contains around 1,500,000 distinct CDR3 sequences, about 28% of which appear only once. Sequenced: blood. The sequence was obtained from a woman aged 25 to 45 in good health.

The chain's CDR3 is CASSLVRRDDTQYF. In DNA form, the CDR3 reads TGTGCCAGCAGTTTAGTGCGGCGTGACGATACGCAGTATTTT. The chain carries TRBV12-3 or TRBV12-4 and TRBJ2-3; D remains ambiguous. V was pared by 1 base and J by 6 bases, with 11 bases between. The CDR3 totals 14 residues.